The clone carrying this TCR beta chain was recorded only once. What it binds is not known. Treatment given: roughly 18 received Ad26.COV2.S at low or high dose, single or two shots; 5 received placebo; per-sample allocation not given. Repertoires come from day 63 after the first vaccine or placebo injection. The method was immunoSEQ multiplex PCR; TCRdb's version includes in-frame clones alone and lacks a portion of them. The table lists more than 250,000 clones, 87% of them singletons. This entry is derived from a study of Ad26.COV2.S vaccination and SARS-CoV-2 variants. About the research overall: Intramuscularly, Ad26.COV2.S was given either once or twice, 56 days apart.

CDR3 length: 11 amino acids. V was clipped by 7 bases and J by 4 bases, with 11 bases between them. Germline CDR1 SQVTM, CDR2 ANQGSEA. Study-wide results and limits: After vaccination, substantial breadth of spike-specific CD8+ and CD4+ responses was reported. Vaccine recipients surpassed placebo recipients in spike-specific TCR breadth. The analyses of TCR breadth and depth may have understated the size of total T cell responses.

The gene calls are TRBV29-1 and TRBJ2-7, with D uncertain. The sequenced sample was peripheral blood, obtained in a trial of Ad26.COV2.S vaccine versus placebo. The origin of this receptor is a person between 18 and 65 years old who received the Ad26.COV2.S COVID-19 vaccine or a placebo. CDR3 bases: TGCAGCGCCAGGCATTTTTACGAGCAGTACTTC. This gives the protein CSARHFYEQYF.